The 18 T cell receptor beta chains presented below share a single source sample, sequenced in a study of T cell responses to AZD1222 COVID-19 vaccine. Sequencing used immunoSEQ multiplex PCR; TCRdb keeps in-frame clones, though not all of them. Of more than 140,000 clones in the sample, around 92% were seen once. Material: peripheral blood, obtained on day 0 of AZD1222 vaccination. The receptors were sampled from an adult in good health.

The V and J genes are TRBV4-1 and TRBJ1-5, with 8 bases that match TRBD1. CDR3 size: 15 residues. The V and J ends lost 3 bases and 6 bases, in that order; junction bases with no gene match: 7. Per the germline V gene, CDR1 is MGHRA and CDR2 is YSYEKL. The CDR3 here is CASSQGGTGGQPQHF. The DNA for the CDR3 is TGCGCCAGCAGCCAGGGAGGGACAGGTGGTCAGCCCCAGCATTTT.

CDR3: CSVEGFGIGYTF. The CDR3 DNA follows: TGCAGCGTTGAAGGGTTTGGGATTGGCTACACCTTC. The chain employs TRBV29-1 and TRBJ1-2; D unresolved. V gave up 1 base and J gave up 7 bases, with 10 bases separating them. The CDR3 has 12 residues. The germline V gene has CDR1 SQVTM and CDR2 ANQGSEA.

V and J are TRBV10-1 and TRBJ2-5, with 8 bases identical to TRBD2. Germline CDR1 and CDR2: WNHNN and SYGVQD (reference sequence). Trimming cost V 6 bases and J 4 bases; bases outside gene matches: 7. CDR3 length equals 14 residues. CDR3 amino acids: CASSPPGLGETQYF. In nucleotides, the CDR3 is TGCGCCAGCAGCCCTCCGGGACTAGGAGAGACCCAGTACTTC.

V and J are TRBV19 and TRBJ1-6; 11 nucleotides agree with TRBD1. V was clipped by 4 bases and J by 10 bases; unmatched bases: 6. The germline V gene encodes CDR1 LNHDA and CDR2 SQIVND (reference sequence). This CDR3 spans 15 amino acids. This CDR3 reads CASSNTGQGESPLHF. The CDR3 nucleotides read TGTGCCAGTAGTAACACGGGACAGGGGGAATCACCCCTCCACTTT.

This clone was picked up one time. This sequence joins TRBV5-5 and TRBJ2-3; 14 nucleotides align to TRBD2. V shed 0 bases, J shed 2 bases, and the junction held 8 bases outside the gene matches. Germline V CDR1 and CDR2: SGHKS, YYEKEE (reference sequence). The CDR3 is 19 amino acids. The chain's CDR3 is CASSLGTGTSGSSTDTQYF. The CDR3 DNA is TGTGCCAGCAGCTTGGGGACAGGGACTAGCGGGAGTTCCACAGATACGCAGTATTTT.

This chain links TRBV6-4 with TRBJ2-2; TRBD2 agrees at 7 bases. The CDR3 totals 14 residues. Germline-derived CDR1 and CDR2 are MRHNA and SNTAGT. J lost 2 bases, V lost 6 bases, and 3 bases had no gene match. The CDR3 loop reads CASRPGGNTGELFF. CDR3 sequence (DNA): TGTGCCAGCAGACCGGGAGGCAACACCGGGGAGCTGTTTTTT.

Comment on this clone: A junction end diverges from the germline sequence, so it may reflect a read error. This sequence joins TRBV24-1 and TRBJ2-4; no reliable D call. Germline values: CDR1 KGHDR, CDR2 SFDVKD. The CDR3 is made up of 13 amino acids. CDR3 DNA sequence: TGTGCCACCGGTGAGTCTCCTCAAAACATTCAGTACTTC. Its translation is CATGESPQNIQYF.

This rearrangement joins TRBV9 to TRBJ2-6; D unresolved. Between the trimmed V and J ends, which lost 0 bases and 0 bases, there was a span of 4 bases. Per germline, CDR1 SGDLS and CDR2 YYNGEE. This CDR3 has 15 amino acids. Here the CDR3 reads CASSVDNSGANVLTF. DNA of the CDR3: TGTGCCAGCAGCGTAGACAACTCTGGGGCCAACGTCCTGACTTTC. Full variable domain (outside the CDR3, taken from reference TRBV9 and TRBJ2-6): DSGVTQTPKHLITATGQRVTLRCSPRSGDLSVYWYQQSLDQGLQFLIQYYNGEERAKGNILERFSAQQFPDLHSELNLSSLELGDSALYFCASSVDNSGANVLTFGAGSRLTVL.

The gene calls are TRBV9 and TRBJ2-1, with 11 bases that match TRBD2. This CDR3 has 16 amino acids. Germline loops: CDR1 SGDLS, CDR2 YYNGEE. The J segment lost 9 bases and the V segment lost 0 bases, leaving 8 bases of the junction unmatched. This CDR3 reads CASSVGTSGYGGEQFF. CDR3 in DNA: TGTGCCAGCAGCGTAGGGACTAGCGGGTATGGAGGTGAGCAGTTCTTC.

This rearrangement joins TRBV6-5 to TRBJ1-5; D gene uncertain. The length of the CDR3 is 10 residues. V was pared by 8 bases and J by 9 bases, with 8 bases between. Per germline, CDR1 MNHEY and CDR2 SVGAGI. As DNA, the CDR3 is TGTGCCAGCGCAGCACCGCCCCAGCATTTT. Amino acids: CASAAPPQHF.

The chain uses TRBV7-9 and TRBJ1-3; D call uncertain. V shed 8 bases and J shed 2 bases, with 10 bases lying between them. CDR1 is SEHNR and CDR2 is FQNEAQ in the germline V gene (reference sequence). This CDR3 region has 13 residues. The CDR3 reads CASQDPAGNTIYF. As DNA, the CDR3 is TGTGCCAGCCAAGACCCAGCTGGAAACACCATATATTTT.

The rearrangement joins TRBV9 to TRBJ2-3; 7 bases align to TRBD1. The CDR3 has 14 amino acids. Trimming at V came to 3 bases and at J to 4 bases, leaving 5 bases not matched to a gene. Germline values: CDR1 SGDLS, CDR2 YYNGEE. The CDR3 DNA reads TGTGCCAGCAGCGCAGAGAGGGGGCCAGATACGCAGTATTTT. It codes for CASSAERGPDTQYF.

This chain joins TRBV28 and TRBJ1-2; 8 nucleotides line up with TRBD1. The CDR3 is 18 amino acids. The V segment lost 8 bases and the J segment 3 bases; nucleotides outside the gene matches: 20. CDR1 and CDR2 from the germline V gene are MDHEN and SYDVKM. The CDR3 loop is CASGWGPPGGGLDYGYTF. DNA for the CDR3: TGTGCCAGCGGCTGGGGGCCGCCAGGGGGCGGTTTAGACTATGGCTACACCTTC.

The chain joins TRBV29-1 to TRBJ2-1, with 11 nucleotides matching TRBD2. The CDR3 has 15 amino acids. The V gene end was trimmed by 6 bases and the J gene end by 8 bases; junction bases not matched to a gene: 12. Germline CDR1 reads SQVTM; CDR2 reads ANQGSEA. CDR3 DNA sequence: TGCAGCGTCCTAGGTACACTAGCGGGAGTGGATGAGCAGTTCTTC. Amino acids: CSVLGTLAGVDEQFF.

The chain has TRBV5-1 and TRBJ2-5; tentatively, D is TRBD2 (5 bases). V lost 4 bases and J 3 bases, leaving 13 bases between the germline ends. The CDR3 runs to 14 residues. CDR1 SGHRS and CDR2 YFSETQ come from the germline V gene. The DNA for the CDR3 is TGCGCCAGCAGCACCCGGGGTACCGAAGAGACCCAGTACTTC. As protein: CASSTRGTEETQYF.

The V and J genes are TRBV7-6 and TRBJ1-1; 10 positions agree with TRBD1. The trim removed 1 base at V and 5 bases at J, leaving 4 bases unmatched. Germline values: CDR1 SGHVS, CDR2 FNYEAQ. CDR3 length: 15 amino acids. The CDR3 sequence is CASSLEGQGRTEAFF. The CDR3 coding sequence is TGTGCCAGCAGCTTAGAGGGACAGGGGAGAACTGAAGCTTTCTTT.

V and J are TRBV9 and TRBJ1-6, with 9 bases that match TRBD1. This CDR3 comprises 14 residues. CDR1 is SGDLS, CDR2 YYNGEE, per germline. V gave up 3 bases and J gave up 10 bases; unmatched junction bases: 5. The CDR3 sequence: CASSGGQGRSPLHF. The CDR3 DNA reads as TGTGCCAGCAGCGGGGGACAGGGAAGATCACCCCTCCACTTT.

The genes are TRBV29-1 and TRBJ1-1; D perhaps matches TRBD1 (5 bases). Looked up from germline, CDR1 is SQVTM and CDR2 is ANQGSEA. Trimming took off 6 bases at V and 6 bases at J, with 14 bases between the two ends. The CDR3 totals 12 residues. CDR3 amino acids: CSVGAGRSEAFF. DNA of the CDR3: TGCAGCGTCGGGGCGGGACGTTCTGAAGCTTTCTTT.